These 14 T cell receptor beta chains share one sample of origin, sequenced in a study of CD8 T cells in Susac syndrome. An input of roughly 0.45 to 1 ug of RNA was subjected to reverse transcription using random hexamers. Using its own MiXCR run on the immunoSEQ multiplex PCR reads, TCRdb lists one record per CDR3 protein. In the table there are approximately 150,000 distinct CDR3 sequences, around 93% of which are singletons. Input material: CD4+ T cells from PBMCs. These receptors were collected from a human donor in good health.

The chain employs TRBV7-9 and TRBJ1-6; D is uncertain. The CDR3 has 14 amino acids. V was pared by 0 bases and J by 10 bases, with 10 bases between. Germline V CDR1 and CDR2: SEHNR, FQNEAQ (reference sequence). The CDR3: CASSLAGNESPLHF. The CDR3 DNA follows: TGTGCCAGCAGCTTAGCCGGGAACGAATCACCCCTCCACTTT.

V is TRBV18 and J is TRBJ2-1; maybe TRBD2 (5 bases). Germline V gene lookup returns CDR1 KGHSH and CDR2 LQKENI. Trimming removed 3 bases from V and 8 bases from J, with 11 bases in between. CDR3 size: 13 residues. The CDR3: CASSPGLLDEQFF. The CDR3 nucleotides are TGTGCCAGCTCACCGGGTCTACTAGATGAGCAGTTCTTC. Based on the CDR3 plus reference TRBV18 and TRBJ2-1, the full variable domain is NAGVMQNPRHLVRRRGQEARLRCSPMKGHSHVYWYRQLPEEGLKFMVYLQKENIIDESGMPKERFSAEFPKEGPSILRIQQVVRGDSAAYFCASSPGLLDEQFFGPGTRLTVL.

The chain combines TRBV7-2 with TRBJ2-2; TRBD1 might be the D (5 bases). Germline values: CDR1 SGHTA, CDR2 FQGNSA. V was clipped by 5 bases and J by 5 bases, with 15 bases between them. This CDR3 has 15 residues. CDR3 nucleotides: TGTGCCAGCAGCCCCTGGGAAAAGGGGACCGGGGAGCTGTTTTTT. It specifies CASSPWEKGTGELFF. Full variable domain (outside the CDR3, taken from reference TRBV7-2 and TRBJ2-2): GAGVSQSPSNKVTEKGKDVELRCDPISGHTALYWYRQSLGQGLEFLIYFQGNSAPDKSGLPSDRFSAERTGGSVSTLTIQRTQQEDSAVYLCASSPWEKGTGELFFGEGSRLTVL.

The rearrangement links TRBV7-2 to TRBJ1-3; D call uncertain. Germline V gene data show CDR1 as SGHTA and CDR2 as FQGNSA. The CDR3 runs to 12 residues. The V and J ends lost 3 bases and 7 bases respectively, with 7 bases between them. The CDR3 coding sequence is TGTGCCAGCAGCTTTAGCCGGAACACCATATATTTT. It translates to CASSFSRNTIYF.

The rearrangement uses TRBV2 and TRBJ2-7; 9 bases are shared with TRBD1. This CDR3 is built from 14 residues. Germline CDR1 reads SNHLY; CDR2 reads FYNNEI. Unmatched junction bases numbered 14, after V lost 5 bases and J lost 12 bases. The chain's CDR3 is CASSSTGGSGGRYF. CDR3 in DNA: TGTGCCAGCAGTTCCACAGGGGGCAGCGGAGGGCGGTACTTC.

The gene calls are TRBV7-2 and TRBJ2-1, with D maybe TRBD1 (5 bases). Germline V lookup: CDR1 SGHTA, CDR2 FQGNSA. The CDR3 loop spans 14 amino acids. V was shortened by 3 bases and J by 0 bases, with 6 bases between the two germline ends. CDR3 DNA sequence: TGTGCCAGCAGCTTGCAGGGCTCCTACAATGAGCAGTTCTTC. It translates to CASSLQGSYNEQFF.

The J gene is TRBJ2-1, the V gene TRBV3-1, with D unclear. V dropped 4 bases and J dropped 3 bases, with 10 bases sitting between them. This CDR3 region has 14 residues. Germline V gene sequence: CDR1 LGHDT, CDR2 YNNKEL (reference sequence). CDR3 amino acids: CASSRSEYYNEQFF. The CDR3 DNA reads as TGTGCCAGCAGCCGTTCTGAGTACTACAATGAGCAGTTCTTC.

This clonotype occurred once. The rearrangement links TRBV6-5 to TRBJ2-2; D is ambiguous. The CDR3 spans 16 residues. V gave up 0 bases and J gave up 0 bases, with 8 bases separating them. Germline CDR1 is MNHEY and CDR2 is SVGAGI. The CDR3 nucleotides read TGTGCCAGCAGTTACTCGTGGACCCCGAACACCGGGGAGCTGTTTTTT. Encoded protein: CASSYSWTPNTGELFF.

The V gene is TRBV5-4, the J gene TRBJ1-1; no firm D call. Trimming shortened V by 3 bases and J by 0 bases, and 6 bases separated the two germline ends. CDR1 and CDR2 from the germline V gene are SGHNT and YYREEE (reference sequence). This CDR3 is built from 13 residues. The CDR3 spells CASSSEMNTEAFF. As DNA, the CDR3 is TGTGCCAGCAGCTCCGAGATGAACACTGAAGCTTTCTTT. The whole variable domain, remainder taken from reference TRBV5-4 and TRBJ1-1, is ETGVTQSPTHLIKTRGQQVTLRCSSQSGHNTVSWYQQALGQGPQFIFQYYREEENGRGNFPPRFSGLQFPNYSSELNVNALELDDSALYLCASSSEMNTEAFFGQGTRLTVV.

The chain combines TRBV10-2 with TRBJ2-3, with TRBD1 matching 9 bases. Germline V gene data show CDR1 as WSHSY and CDR2 as SAAADI. This CDR3 contains 13 residues. V trimming: 10 bases; J trimming: 4 bases; junction bases outside the gene matches: 6. The CDR3 is CATRTGAADTQYF. The CDR3 nucleotides read TGCGCCACCAGGACAGGGGCTGCAGATACGCAGTATTTT.

The chain joins TRBV7-9 to TRBJ1-6; possibly TRBD1 for D (5 bases). The CDR3 covers 17 residues. CDR1 and CDR2 (germline): SEHNR, FQNEAQ (reference sequence). Deletions cut 5 bases from V and 0 bases from J, with 14 bases between. CDR3 amino acids: CASSLRDGSSYNSPLHF. For the CDR3, the DNA is TGTGCCAGCAGCCTCCGGGACGGTAGCTCCTATAATTCACCCCTCCACTTT. Based on the CDR3 plus reference TRBV7-9 and TRBJ1-6, the full variable domain is DTGVSQNPRHKITKRGQNVTFRCDPISEHNRLYWYRQTLGQGPEFLTYFQNEAQLEKSRLLSDRFSAERPKGSFSTLEIQRTEQGDSAMYLCASSLRDGSSYNSPLHFGNGTRLTVT.

The chain uses TRBV19 and TRBJ1-6; D remains ambiguous. This CDR3 region has 13 residues. V was cut by 6 bases and J by 10 bases, with 13 bases left in between. Germline V gene sequence: CDR1 LNHDA, CDR2 SQIVND (reference sequence). The chain's CDR3 is CASSSGLESPLHF. CDR3 nucleotides: TGTGCCAGTAGCTCGGGTTTGGAGTCACCCCTCCACTTT.

This sequence joins TRBV7-3 and TRBJ2-7, with 7 nucleotides matching TRBD2. In germline, CDR1 is SGHTA, CDR2 FQGTGA. The CDR3 covers 15 residues. Unmatched junction bases numbered 9, after V lost 1 base and J lost 6 bases. The CDR3 loop is CASSLNPGRVSEQYF. The CDR3 region has the DNA TGTGCCAGCAGCTTAAATCCGGGGAGGGTCTCCGAGCAGTACTTC.

The genes are TRBV18 and TRBJ2-2; 7 bases map to TRBD2. V was pared by 0 bases and J by 6 bases, with 1 base of the junction left unmatched. Looked up from germline, CDR1 is KGHSH and CDR2 is LQKENI. This CDR3 is built from 14 residues. Written as DNA, the CDR3 is TGTGCCAGCTCACCACCGGGGAGGGCCGGGGAGCTGTTTTTT. Its translation: CASSPPGRAGELFF.